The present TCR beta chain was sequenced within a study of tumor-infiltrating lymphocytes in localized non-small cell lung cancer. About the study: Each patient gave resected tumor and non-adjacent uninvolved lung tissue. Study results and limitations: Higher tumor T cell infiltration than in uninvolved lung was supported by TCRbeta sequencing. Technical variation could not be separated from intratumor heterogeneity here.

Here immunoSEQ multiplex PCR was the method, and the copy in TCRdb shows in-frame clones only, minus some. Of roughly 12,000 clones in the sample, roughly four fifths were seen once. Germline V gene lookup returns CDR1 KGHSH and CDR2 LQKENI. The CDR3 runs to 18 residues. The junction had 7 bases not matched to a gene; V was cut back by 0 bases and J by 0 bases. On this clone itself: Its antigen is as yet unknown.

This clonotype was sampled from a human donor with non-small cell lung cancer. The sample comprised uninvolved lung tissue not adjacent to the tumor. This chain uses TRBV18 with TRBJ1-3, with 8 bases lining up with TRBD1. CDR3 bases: TGTGCCAGCTCACCACCCGGGGACAGGACTTACTCTGGAAACACCATATATTTT. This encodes CASSPPGDRTYSGNTIYF.